The rows below give T cell receptor beta chains drawn from one sample of a study of cytomegalovirus exposure and HLA in healthy donors. Sequencing used immunoSEQ multiplex PCR; TCRdb keeps in-frame clones, though not all of them. This table has about 110,000 clones, approximately 80% appearing once. What was sequenced was PBMCs. These receptors came from a male donor in good health and CMV-seronegative. The CDR3 runs from the conserved cysteine through the conserved F or W. The D gene is left open where the match is weak. Only some rows state a clone size, as once, few, many or a class for expanded clones.

v_call	j_call	d_call	clone_size	cdr3_nt	cdr3_aa
TRBV18	TRBJ1-5	NA	NA	TGTGCCAGCTCACCTCTCGGAGACTTAAATCAGCCCCAGCATTTT	CASSPLGDLNQPQHF
TRBV6-5	TRBJ1-1	NA	few	TGTGCCAGCAGTTATCTGAGAAACACTGAAGCTTTCTTT	CASSYLRNTEAFF
TRBV6-5	TRBJ1-5	NA	NA	TGTGCCAGCAGACAGGGTAGCAATCAGCCCCAGCATTTT	CASRQGSNQPQHF
TRBV19	TRBJ1-2	NA	NA	TGTGCCAGTAGTATCCCAGGCGGGACCAACTATGGCTACACCTTC	CASSIPGGTNYGYTF
TRBV27	TRBJ2-1	TRBD2	NA	TGTGCCAGCAGGGGACTAGCGGGAGGGGACAATGAGCAGTTCTTC	CASRGLAGGDNEQFF
TRBV4-2	TRBJ2-1	TRBD2	NA	TGTGCCAGCAGCCCGACTAGCGGGGAATCCTACAATGAGCAGTTCTTC	CASSPTSGESYNEQFF
TRBV25-1	TRBJ2-1	NA	NA	TGTGCCAGCAGTGAGACGGGGGGCCCCTACAATGAGCAGTTCTTC	CASSETGGPYNEQFF
TRBV19	TRBJ2-7	NA	NA	TGTGCCAGTAGTATAGATCTTGGGCTGGAATCTTACACCATCGAGCAGTACTTC	CASSIDLGLESYTIEQYF
TRBV19	TRBJ2-7	TRBD2	NA	TGTGCCAGTAGTCATCGGACTAGCGGGACCTACGAGCAGTACTTC	CASSHRTSGTYEQYF
TRBV6-1	TRBJ2-7	TRBD2	NA	TGTGCCAGCAGTCTAGCGGGAGAGGAATACGAGCAGTACTTC	CASSLAGEEYEQYF
TRBV6-4	TRBJ2-2	TRBD1	NA	TGTGCCAGCAGCGAATTCGGACAGGGGAACACCGGGGAGCTGTTTTTT	CASSEFGQGNTGELFF
TRBV5-4	TRBJ2-1	TRBD2	NA	TGTGCCAGCAGCTCACCCGGGGGGGATGAGCAGTTCTTC	CASSSPGGDEQFF
TRBV5-1	TRBJ2-1	TRBD2	NA	TGCGCCAGCAGCTATCCTAGCGGGAGGTCCAATGAGCAGTTCTTC	CASSYPSGRSNEQFF
TRBV7-7	TRBJ2-5	TRBD1	NA	TGTGCCAGCAGCACGGGACAGATTCAAGAGACCCAGTACTTC	CASSTGQIQETQYF
TRBV5-6	TRBJ2-3	TRBD2	NA	TGTGCCAGCAGCGGAGGACTAGCGGGAGAGACTACGCAGTATTTT	CASSGGLAGETTQYF
TRBV5-4	TRBJ2-5	TRBD2	few	TGTGCCAGCAGCATAGGACTAGCGGGAACCGTAGGGACCCAGTACTTC	CASSIGLAGTVGTQYF
TRBV19	TRBJ2-7	TRBD1	NA	TGTGCCAGTAGTTCCCCGGGACAGATTTACGAGCAGTACTTC	CASSSPGQIYEQYF
TRBV7-8	TRBJ2-7	TRBD2	few	TGTGCCAGCAGCTTAGCGGGGGGGACTAGCGGGGTCTACGAGCAGTACTTC	CASSLAGGTSGVYEQYF
TRBV5-6	TRBJ2-2	NA	NA	TGTGCCAGCAGCTTGTCTCCAGGTGGCGGGGAGCTGTTTTTT	CASSLSPGGGELFF
TRBV27	TRBJ2-7	NA	NA	TGTGCCAGCAGGGGCGGGGCTTCCTCCTACGAGCAGTACTTC	CASRGGASSYEQYF
TRBV7-8	TRBJ2-5	TRBD2	NA	TGTGCCAGCAGCCGAGGGGGAACTAGCGGGATACGGGTAGGGGAGACCCAGTACTTC	CASSRGGTSGIRVGETQYF
TRBV29-1	TRBJ1-3	NA	NA	TGCAGCGCCACCAGGGGAAACACCATATATTTT	CSATRGNTIYF
TRBV19	TRBJ2-7	NA	NA	TGTGCCAGAATGGAGCCAGCAATATACTACGAGCAGTACTTC	CARMEPAIYYEQYF
TRBV7-8	TRBJ1-1	NA	NA	TGTGCCAGCAGCCGCCGCGGGGCAAACACTGAAGCTTTCTTT	CASSRRGANTEAFF
TRBV15	TRBJ1-1	NA	NA	TGTGCCACCAGCAGGTCGGCGGGGAACACTGAAGCTTTCTTT	CATSRSAGNTEAFF
TRBV5-1	TRBJ2-7	NA	few	TGCGCCAGCAGCTTGAATCAGTTAACCGCCTACGAGCAGTACTTC	CASSLNQLTAYEQYF
TRBV19	TRBJ1-1	TRBD1	NA	TGTGCCAGTAAAAAAACCGGGACAGGGAAGGATGTAGCTTTCTTT	CASKKTGTGKDVAFF
TRBV28	TRBJ2-7	TRBD2	NA	TGTGCCAGCAGTACCGGACTAGGGCACGAGCAGTACTTC	CASSTGLGHEQYF
TRBV7-9	TRBJ2-3	NA	few	TGTGCCAGCAGCCCCCGACAGAGACCCACAGATACGCAGTATTTT	CASSPRQRPTDTQYF